Listed below are T cell receptor beta chains from one sample, sequenced in a study of response to subunit inactivated influenza vaccine. TCRdb re-called the RT-PCR reads with MiXCR, one entry per CDR3 protein. The table lists 560,000 or so distinct CDR3 sequences, roughly 8.2% of them singletons. The specimen was PBMCs from blood, collected roughly 24 months after vaccination. These receptors were collected from a man aged 50 to 69 who received an inactivated influenza vaccine. Each CDR3 is given with its conserved first and last residue. The D gene is left open where the match is weak. Clone size appears in some rows only: once, few, many, or a class for an expanded clone.

TRBJ2-1 . many TRBV5-6 TGTGCCAGCAGCTTGGGAAGGGAGCAGTTCTTC CASSLGREQFF
TRBJ1-6 . many TRBV7-6 TGTGCCAGCAGTGACCCTACTTCACCCCTCCACTTT CASSDPTSPLHF
TRBJ2-2 . many TRBV7-8 TGTGCCAGCAGCTCCGTAAGGTTATCGTCCGGGGAGCTGTTTTTT CASSSVRLSSGELFF
TRBJ2-1 . . TRBV5-1 TGCGCCAGCAGCTATGAGGGACTGAGCTCCTACAATGAGCAGTTCTTC CASSYEGLSSYNEQFF
TRBJ1-1 TRBD1 few TRBV7-9 TGTGCCAGCAGCTGGACAGGGGGGAACACTGAAGCTTTCTTT CASSWTGGNTEAFF
TRBJ2-7 TRBD2 few TRBV12-3/TRBV12-4 TGTGCCAGCAGTTTCCTTAGCGGGAGAGGGGTAAACGAGCAGTACTTC CASSFLSGRGVNEQYF
TRBJ1-1 . few TRBV29-1 TGCAGCGTTGATGGGGGGAACACTGAAGCTTTCTTT CSVDGGNTEAFF
TRBJ1-1 TRBD1 . TRBV7-2 TGTGCCAGCAGCTTAGCGGCGATCAGGCAGGGGGCTTCCACTGAAGCTTTCTTT CASSLAAIRQGASTEAFF
TRBJ2-3 . many TRBV12-3/TRBV12-4 TGTGCCAGCAGTTCGCTAACGGTTCTCGCAGATACGCAGTATTTT CASSSLTVLADTQYF
TRBJ1-5 . . TRBV19 TGTGCCAGTAGCCTGATGGTAAACCAGCCCCAGCATTTT CASSLMVNQPQHF
TRBJ2-1 . many TRBV20-1 TGCAGTGCCCTGACGGGGAGCTCCTACAATGAGCAGTTCTTC CSALTGSSYNEQFF
TRBJ2-1 TRBD2 . TRBV14 TGTGCCAGCCAAAAGGGACTAGCGGGCCCACATGAGCAGTTCTTC CASQKGLAGPHEQFF
TRBJ1-2 . few TRBV9 TGTGCCAGCAGCGTAGTGCCGGAGAGAGGCTACACCTTC CASSVVPERGYTF
TRBJ2-3 TRBD1 . TRBV7-2 TGTGCCAGCAGCTCCCTAGGACAGGGGTTGAATACGCAGTATTTT CASSSLGQGLNTQYF
TRBJ2-1 . many TRBV12-3/TRBV12-4 TGTGCCAGCAGTCAGGATCTAGCCCGGCCAAACAATGAGCAGTTCTTC CASSQDLARPNNEQFF
TRBJ1-2 TRBD1 few TRBV10-3 TGTGCCATCAGGGCCACACAGGGGGCGTATGGCTACACCTTC CAIRATQGAYGYTF
TRBJ1-2 TRBD1 . TRBV25-1 TGTGCCAGCTGTGGGACCGGGACAGCTAACTATGGCTACACCTTC CASCGTGTANYGYTF
TRBJ2-7 . many TRBV4-3 TGCGCCAGCAGCCAAGGGACCTCAGGGGTGCTTGAGCAGTACTTC CASSQGTSGVLEQYF
TRBJ1-1 . many TRBV3-1 TGTGCCAGCAAACGAGGTGCCGTGAACACTGAAGCTTTCTTT CASKRGAVNTEAFF
TRBJ2-1 TRBD2 few TRBV7-9 TGTGCCAGCAGCCCGCTAGCGGGGGGCTCCCCCCATGAGCAGTTCTTC CASSPLAGGSPHEQFF
TRBJ2-2 . few TRBV7-3 TGTGCCAGCAGCCCGGACCGCCCGCCCGGGGAGCTGTTTTTT CASSPDRPPGELFF
TRBJ1-1 TRBD1 many TRBV4-1 TGCGCCAGCAGCCGAAAGAAAACAGGGGACACTGAAGCTTTCTTT CASSRKKTGDTEAFF
TRBJ2-7 . few TRBV5-4 TGTGCCAGCAGCTTGTCGACGGGAGAATCCCACGAGCAGTACTTC CASSLSTGESHEQYF
TRBJ1-5 TRBD1 . TRBV20-1 TGCAGTGCTAGACAAACCGGGACAGCCCGCGTCCAGCCCCAGCATTTT CSARQTGTARVQPQHF
TRBJ2-2 . many TRBV9 TGTGCCAGCAGTATAGACCCCACGAGCACCGGGGAGCTGTTTTTT CASSIDPTSTGELFF
TRBJ1-1 TRBD1 . TRBV12-3/TRBV12-4 TGTGCCAGCAGCCACGACAGGGGCTATACTGAAGCTTTCTTT CASSHDRGYTEAFF
TRBJ1-5 . . TRBV7-2 TGTGCCAGCCGAGCGGGGGTATATAGCAATCATCCCCAGCATTTT CASRAGVYSNHPQHF
TRBJ1-2 . . TRBV12-3/TRBV12-4 TGTGCCAGCAGTTTACCCGGACAGCTAGGGAATTCCAATGGCTACACCTTC CASSLPGQLGNSNGYTF
TRBJ2-1 TRBD2 . TRBV12-3/TRBV12-4 TGTGCCAGCAGCCGGACTAGCGGGAGGTTAATCAATGAGCAGTTCTTC CASSRTSGRLINEQFF
TRBJ2-1 TRBD2 few TRBV6-2/TRBV6-3 TGTGCCAGCGTTGGACTAGCGGGGGGGCCCTACAATGAGCAGTTCTTC CASVGLAGGPYNEQFF
TRBJ2-3 TRBD1 . TRBV7-2 TGTGCCAGCAGCTCTCCGGGACAGGGGGTAGATACGCAGTATTTT CASSSPGQGVDTQYF
TRBJ2-1 . . TRBV4-2 TGTGCCAGCAGCCAAGATCTTCCTAGCCTGAGCTCCTACAATGAGCAGTTCTTC CASSQDLPSLSSYNEQFF
TRBJ2-7 TRBD2 few TRBV20-1 TGCAGTGCTAGAGATCCCGCAGGGACTAGCGTCTTCGAGCAGTACTTC CSARDPAGTSVFEQYF